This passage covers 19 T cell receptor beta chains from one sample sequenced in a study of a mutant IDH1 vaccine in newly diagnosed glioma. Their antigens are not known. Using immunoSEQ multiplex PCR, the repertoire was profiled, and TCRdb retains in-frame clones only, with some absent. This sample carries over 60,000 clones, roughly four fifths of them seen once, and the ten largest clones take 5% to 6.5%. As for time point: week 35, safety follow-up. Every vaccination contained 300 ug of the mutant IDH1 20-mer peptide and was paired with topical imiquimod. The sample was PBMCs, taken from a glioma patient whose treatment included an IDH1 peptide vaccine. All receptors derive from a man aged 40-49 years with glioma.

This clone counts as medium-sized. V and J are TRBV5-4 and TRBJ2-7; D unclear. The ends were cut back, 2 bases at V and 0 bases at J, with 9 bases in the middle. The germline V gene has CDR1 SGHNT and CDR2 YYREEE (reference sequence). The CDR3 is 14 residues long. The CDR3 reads CASSLGPNSYEQYF. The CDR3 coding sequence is TGTGCCAGCAGCTTAGGGCCAAACTCCTACGAGCAGTACTTC.

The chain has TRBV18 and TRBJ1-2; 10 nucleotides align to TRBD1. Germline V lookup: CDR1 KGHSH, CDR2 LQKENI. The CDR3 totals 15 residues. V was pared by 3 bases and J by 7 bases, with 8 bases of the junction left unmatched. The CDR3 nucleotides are TGTGCCAGCTCACCTGACCGACAGGGGGCGCGTGGCTACACCTTC. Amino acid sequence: CASSPDRQGARGYTF.

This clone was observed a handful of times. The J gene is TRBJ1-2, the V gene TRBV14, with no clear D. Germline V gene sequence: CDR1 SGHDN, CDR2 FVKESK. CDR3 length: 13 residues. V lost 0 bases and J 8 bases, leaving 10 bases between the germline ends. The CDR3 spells CASSQDLESGYTF. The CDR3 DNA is TGTGCCAGCAGCCAAGACTTGGAGTCCGGCTACACCTTC.

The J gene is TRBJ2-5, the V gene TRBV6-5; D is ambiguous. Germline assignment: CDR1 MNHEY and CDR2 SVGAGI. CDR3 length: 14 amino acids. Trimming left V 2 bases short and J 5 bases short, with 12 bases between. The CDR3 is CASSYRPGGETQYF. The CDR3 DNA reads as TGTGCCAGCAGTTACCGGCCCGGTGGGGAGACCCAGTACTTC.

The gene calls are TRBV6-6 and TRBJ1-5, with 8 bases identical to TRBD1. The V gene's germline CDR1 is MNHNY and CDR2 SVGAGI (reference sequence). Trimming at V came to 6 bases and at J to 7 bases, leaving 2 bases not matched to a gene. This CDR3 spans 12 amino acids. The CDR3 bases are TGTGCCAGCAGCCCAGGGGGCCAGCCCCAGCATTTT. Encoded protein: CASSPGGQPQHF.

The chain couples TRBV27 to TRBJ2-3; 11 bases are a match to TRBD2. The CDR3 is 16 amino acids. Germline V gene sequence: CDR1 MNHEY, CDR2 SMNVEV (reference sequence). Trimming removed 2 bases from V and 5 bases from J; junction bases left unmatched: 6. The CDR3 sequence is CASSLTLAGGVDTQYF. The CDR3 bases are TGTGCCAGCAGTTTAACTCTAGCGGGAGGTGTAGATACGCAGTATTTT.

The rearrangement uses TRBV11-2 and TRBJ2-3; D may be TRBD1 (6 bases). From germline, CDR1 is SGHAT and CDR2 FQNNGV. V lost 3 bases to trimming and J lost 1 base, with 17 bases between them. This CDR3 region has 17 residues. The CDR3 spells CASSFLLGALRTDTQYF. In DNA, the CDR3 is TGTGCCAGCAGCTTCTTGTTGGGGGCCCTACGCACAGATACGCAGTATTTT.

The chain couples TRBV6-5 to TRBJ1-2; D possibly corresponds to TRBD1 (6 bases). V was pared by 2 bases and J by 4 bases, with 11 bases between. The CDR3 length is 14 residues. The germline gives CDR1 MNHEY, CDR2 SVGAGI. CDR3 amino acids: CASSYPGHPYGYTF. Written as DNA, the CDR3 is TGTGCCAGCAGTTACCCGGGACATCCCTATGGCTACACCTTC.

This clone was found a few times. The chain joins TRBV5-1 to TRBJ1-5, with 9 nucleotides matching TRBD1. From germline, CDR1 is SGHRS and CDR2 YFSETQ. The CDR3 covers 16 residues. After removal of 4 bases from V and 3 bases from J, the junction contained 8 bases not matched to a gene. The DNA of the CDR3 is TGCGCCAGCAGCCACGGTAACAGGGGGCCCAATCAGCCCCAGCATTTT. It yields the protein CASSHGNRGPNQPQHF.

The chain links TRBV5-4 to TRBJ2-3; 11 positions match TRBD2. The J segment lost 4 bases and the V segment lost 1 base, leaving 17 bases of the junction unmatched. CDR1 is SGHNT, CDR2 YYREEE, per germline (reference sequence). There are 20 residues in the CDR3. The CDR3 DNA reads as TGTGCCAGCAGCTTGCCGGGGCTAGCGGGGGGCCGGACTTCCGCAGATACGCAGTATTTT. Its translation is CASSLPGLAGGRTSADTQYF.

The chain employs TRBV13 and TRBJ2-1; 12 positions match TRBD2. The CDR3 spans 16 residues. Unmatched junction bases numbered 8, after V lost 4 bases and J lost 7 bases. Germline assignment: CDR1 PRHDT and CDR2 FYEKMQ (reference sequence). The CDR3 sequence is CASSSDSSGGANEQFF. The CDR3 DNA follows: TGTGCCAGCAGCTCAGACTCTAGCGGGGGGGCAAATGAGCAGTTCTTC.

The CDR3 protein is CASSVETVLTGELFF. DNA for the CDR3: TGTGCCAGCAGCGTAGAAACGGTCCTCACCGGGGAGCTGTTTTTT. V usage is TRBV9 and J usage is TRBJ2-2; D unclear. Trimming took 0 bases from V and 4 from J, leaving 10 bases between them. This CDR3 is 15 amino acids long. CDR1 and CDR2 from the germline V gene are SGDLS and YYNGEE.

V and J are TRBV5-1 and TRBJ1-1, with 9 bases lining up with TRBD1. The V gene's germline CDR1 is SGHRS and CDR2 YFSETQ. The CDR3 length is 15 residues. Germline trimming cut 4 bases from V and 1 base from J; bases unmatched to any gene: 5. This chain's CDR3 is CASSDTGGANTEAFF. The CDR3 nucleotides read TGCGCCAGCAGCGACACAGGGGGCGCGAACACTGAAGCTTTCTTT. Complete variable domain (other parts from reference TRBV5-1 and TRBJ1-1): KAGVTQTPRYLIKTRGQQVTLSCSPISGHRSVSWYQQTPGQGLQFLFEYFSETQRNKGNFPGRFSGRQFSNSRSEMNVSTLELGDSALYLCASSDTGGANTEAFFGQGTRLTVV.

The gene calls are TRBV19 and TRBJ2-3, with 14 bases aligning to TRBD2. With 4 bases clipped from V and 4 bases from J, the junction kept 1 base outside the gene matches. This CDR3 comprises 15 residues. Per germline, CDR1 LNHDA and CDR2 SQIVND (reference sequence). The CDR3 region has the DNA TGTGCCAGTAGTAGGGGACTAGCGGGAGCAGATACGCAGTATTTT. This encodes CASSRGLAGADTQYF.

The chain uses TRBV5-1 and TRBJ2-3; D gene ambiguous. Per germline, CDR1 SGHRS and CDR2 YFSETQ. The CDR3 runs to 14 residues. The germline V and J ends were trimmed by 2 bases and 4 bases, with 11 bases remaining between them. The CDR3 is CASSLSASADTQYF. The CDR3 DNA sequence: TGCGCCAGCAGCTTAAGTGCAAGCGCAGATACGCAGTATTTT.

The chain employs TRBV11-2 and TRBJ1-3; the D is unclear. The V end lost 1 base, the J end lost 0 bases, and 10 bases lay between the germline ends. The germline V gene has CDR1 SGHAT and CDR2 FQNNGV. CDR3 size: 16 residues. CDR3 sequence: CASSLGGSLSGNTIYF. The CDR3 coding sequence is TGTGCCAGCAGCTTAGGAGGGTCCCTCTCTGGAAACACCATATATTTT.

The CDR3 spells CASSQDASVSYEQYF. CDR3 nucleotides: TGCGCCAGCAGCCAAGACGCGTCGGTATCCTACGAGCAGTACTTC. The chain has TRBV4-3 and TRBJ2-7; unclear D gene. Trimming cost V 0 bases and J 1 base, with 10 bases left between them. This CDR3 has 15 residues. Germline CDR1 LGHNA, CDR2 YSLEER.

In DNA form, the CDR3 reads TGTGCCAGCAGTCCCCTGCGGGCGGAAAGCTCCTACGAGCAGTACTTC. Protein: CASSPLRAESSYEQYF. The chain links TRBV27 to TRBJ2-7; TRBD2 is a possible D gene (5 bases). The CDR3 contains 16 residues. Trimming removed 5 bases from V and 0 bases from J, with 17 bases in between. Germline assignment: CDR1 MNHEY and CDR2 SMNVEV (reference sequence).

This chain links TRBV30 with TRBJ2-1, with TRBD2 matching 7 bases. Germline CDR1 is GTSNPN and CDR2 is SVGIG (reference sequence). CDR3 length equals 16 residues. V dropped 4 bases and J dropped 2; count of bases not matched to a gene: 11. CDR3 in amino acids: CAWTVVTSSTYNEQFF. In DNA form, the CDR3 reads TGTGCCTGGACGGTGGTGACTAGCTCGACCTACAATGAGCAGTTCTTC.